The entry below describes one TCR beta chain. Its recognized antigen is unknown. Qualities for individual bases were not recorded, and no much larger clone is one base off. The sample comes from a study of shared clonotypes between healthy human individuals (dated by TCRdb to 2019 to 2021). Background on the whole study: A couple of women and three men aged 18 to 49 years were included in the cohort. Each donor's leukapheresis produced roughly between roughly 0.9 and 8.9 billion PBMCs. The study deeply sequenced blood TCR repertoires of roughly five healthy adults to estimate repertoire size and the extent of clonotype sharing between individuals. To increase sequencing depth and limit assay-specific biases, different laboratories used diverse techniques to prepare libraries and sequence TCR repertoires.

The donors were healthy, HIV-negative adults who had no recently reported acute infections or vaccinations. Every donor was a Caucasian adult living in Nashville, Tennessee, USA. For unsorted samples, roughly 86 million PBMCs were counted and genomic DNA was extracted with the QIAamp DNA Blood Mini kit. Blood was obtained by leukapheresis, after which PBMCs were separated by Ficoll-Histopaque density gradient centrifugation and cryopreserved in liquid nitrogen vapor phase. The paper as a whole reports these results and caveats: Pairwise subsampling indicated that sequencing depth was expected to affect the degree of clonotype sharing among donors. The small number of donors limited the genetic and exposure-history diversity represented. Only blood was sampled, and tissue TCR repertoires likely differ from those in blood.

Trimming removed 6 bases from V and 6 bases from J, leaving 9 bases between the germline ends. The cysteine opens and the phenylalanine closes a CDR3 of 11 amino acids. Of all the DNA, just the CDR3 is kept, 33 bases in frame from base 1. The germline V gene yields ENHRY for CDR1 and SYGVKD for CDR2. Using the deep immunoSEQ assay, multiplex PCR amplified TCR CDR3 regions from genomic DNA. For each cell subset, the extracted genomic DNA was distributed evenly across all wells of several immunoSEQ 96-well plates, and each plate served as one replicate. Each replicate PCR for unsorted PBMC received 300 to 350 ng genomic DNA, equal to 25,000 to 30,000 T cell genomes. Genomic DNA from unsorted PBMC was sequenced over ten immunoSEQ deep assay plates. The purified libraries were quantified using a Qubit 3.0 fluorometer, sized with a Bioanalyzer 2100, and then quantified again using the KAPA Library Quantification kit. Each immunoSEQ 96-well plate was sequenced on its own single-read 150-cycle Illumina NextSeq 550 flow cell. The authors' analysis ran thus. The immunoSEQ output contained only junctional sequences without quality scores, so filtering could not match that applied to full-length reads. To assign V/J genes and CDR3, sequences were annotated using PyIR, a Python wrapper for IgBLAST v1.9, with IMGT germline references. Any read was removed if the V/J assignment was weak (E-value above 1e-6), the CDR3 was missing, or the read contained stop codons, out-of-frame junctions, or ambiguous translated residues. A V3J clonotype was defined by an identical inferred V gene, J gene, and CDR3 amino acid sequence. Percentage overlap between repertoires was computed as shared unique clonotypes divided by the size of the smaller repertoire. Three approaches were used to assess repertoire richness: RTK rarefaction, the Chao1 estimator, and Recon v2.1 estimates of unobserved clonotypes. The clones in this table, taken by TCRdb from immuneACCESS, are in-frame only. Not every clone is retained; where verified, under half of the shortfall comes from an unresolved V gene, and the cause of the rest is unknown. That table gives V, J and clone size, and the DNA gave D and trimming. Here the sample has about 470,000 clones; roughly 77% occur a single time. The ten most abundant clones make up around 14% of the sample.

This clonotype was sampled from a middle-aged woman in good health. Some clones in this sample may be carry-over from other donors' samples. Sequences were obtained from PBMCs. The sequence links TRBV10-3 to TRBJ2-7; perhaps TRBD1 is the D gene, with 6 bases matching. Here is the DNA: TGTGCCATCAGCGAGGGGGTCGAGCAGTACTTC. It codes for CAISEGVEQYF.